The 3 T cell receptor beta chains below all came from one sample that was sequenced in a study of beta chain features in type 1 diabetes (dated by TCRdb to the late 2010s). Broad study findings and their caveats: A moderate but significant shortening of TCRB CDR3 length was observed in type 1 diabetes patients in all four CD4+ subsets.

To prepare the library, the immunoSEQ multiplex PCR assay was applied. The entire isolated RNA was reverse transcribed using the High Capacity cDNA Reverse Transcription Kit, and thus expressed TCRB transcripts were sequenced. This immuneACCESS table, as held by TCRdb, lists in-frame sequences with V and J called but not all clones. Of the missing ones, under half trace to an unresolved V gene in checked studies; the others have no known cause. This sample gives 400,000 or so clones in total; around 12% of them show up just once. 0.01% of the sample is in the top ten clones. Antigen specificity for these receptors is unknown. Sequencing was carried out using naive CD4+ T cells from blood. Interpreted using the paper, the cell subset or site label stands for: true naive CD4+ T cells. These receptors were taken from a woman under 30 with type 1 diabetes.

This clone was seen a handful of times. The V and J genes are TRBV6-5 and TRBJ2-7; unclear D gene. This CDR3 comprises 14 residues. Germline lookup yields CDR1 MNHEY and CDR2 SVGAGI. The V end lost 10 bases, the J end lost 6 bases, and 22 bases lay between the germline ends. CDR3 bases: TGTGCCATCCAGCCTCCCCACGACTTTGGCGAGCAGTACTTC. Encoded protein: CAIQPPHDFGEQYF.

This clone was seen more than once but under ten times. This rearrangement joins TRBV4-1 to TRBJ2-7, with 9 bases lining up with TRBD2. Germline CDR1 is MGHRA and CDR2 is YSYEKL. J was trimmed by 1 base and V by 2 bases; bases with no gene match: 9. The CDR3 covers 17 residues. This CDR3 reads CASSQFPGLAGSYEQYF. DNA of the CDR3: TGCGCCAGCAGCCAATTCCCCGGGCTAGCGGGATCCTACGAGCAGTACTTC.

The gene calls are TRBV7-2 and TRBJ2-1, with a possible D match to TRBD2 (6 bases). CDR1 is SGHTA, CDR2 FQGNSA, per germline. Trimming removed 5 bases at V and 8 bases at J, with 19 bases between. The CDR3 runs to 15 residues. The CDR3, as DNA: TGTGCCAGCAGCACAGAGGGCTGGGGGGACGATGAGCAGTTCTTC. It yields the protein CASSTEGWGDDEQFF.